The table lists the clone carrying this T cell receptor beta chain with a count of one. Its specificity is unknown. Germline V gene lookup returns CDR1 SQVTM and CDR2 ANQGSEA. The V gene end was trimmed by 4 bases and the J gene end by 3 bases; junction bases not matched to a gene: 9. The CDR3 covers 16 residues. The table came from immunoSEQ multiplex PCR; TCRdb's copy has only in-frame clones and leaves some out. The sample records about 1.5 million clones, over 95% being singletons. This record belongs to a study of shared clonotypes between healthy human individuals. Study-wide points: Among the subsets, naive ones generally showed larger estimated richness than memory ones.

The chain employs TRBV29-1 and TRBJ2-3, with TRBD2 matching over 11 bases. The receptor was derived from a man aged 25-40 years in good health. The specimen sequenced was naive CD4+ T cells sorted from blood. Sample subset: CD45RA+ positively selected. CDR3 sequence (DNA): TGCAGCGTTGTACCTACTAGCGGGAGAATAACAGATACGCAGTATTTT. Protein product: CSVVPTSGRITDTQYF.